A single sample is the source of the 6 T cell receptor beta chains below, sequenced in a study of blood T cell repertoires in COVID-19. Repertoires were generated with immunoSEQ multiplex PCR, while TCRdb's copy carries only in-frame clones and drops some. The table includes roughly 260,000 clones, roughly four fifths detected once. Input material: peripheral blood. These receptors all stem from a woman between 65 and 79 years old with acute or convalescent COVID-19.

V gene TRBV3-1 (or the pseudogene TRBV3-2) combines with J gene TRBJ1-2; 9 bases match TRBD1. Germline-derived CDR1 and CDR2 are LGHDT and YNNKEL (reference sequence). The CDR3 runs 16 residues. J was trimmed by 2 bases and V by 4 bases; bases with no gene match: 8. The CDR3 DNA follows: TGTGCCAGCAGCCCTCTCCCCGGGACAGGGAACTATGGCTACACCTTC. Its protein product is CASSPLPGTGNYGYTF.

The chain has TRBV30 and TRBJ2-1; 8 nucleotides agree with TRBD2. V trimming: 4 bases; J trimming: 6 bases; junction bases outside the gene matches: 8. The CDR3 has 14 amino acids. Germline values: CDR1 GTSNPN, CDR2 SVGIG (reference sequence). The CDR3 DNA is TGTGCCTGGACACGAGGCGGGGGGCTCAATGAGCAGTTCTTC. Encoded protein: CAWTRGGGLNEQFF.

The chain recombines TRBV2 with TRBJ1-2, with D unresolved. Germline assignment: CDR1 SNHLY and CDR2 FYNNEI. V dropped 3 bases and J dropped 2 bases, with 4 bases sitting between them. The CDR3 extends over 12 amino acids. CDR3 loop: CASSDFNYGYTF. Here the CDR3 DNA reads TGTGCCAGCAGTGACTTCAACTATGGCTACACCTTC. Full variable domain (rest looked up from reference TRBV2 and TRBJ1-2): EPEVTQTPSHQVTQMGQEVILRCVPISNHLYFYWYRQILGQKVEFLVSFYNNEISEKSEIFDDQFSVERPDGSNFTLKIRSTKLEDSAMYFCASSDFNYGYTFGSGTRLTVV.

The chain employs TRBV19 and TRBJ2-7; 9 nucleotides match TRBD1. The CDR3 has 15 residues. V gave up 2 bases and J gave up 6 bases; unmatched junction bases: 8. The germline CDR1 and CDR2 sequences are LNHDA and SQIVND (reference sequence). The CDR3 DNA reads TGTGCCAGTAGTATAAACGGACAGGGGCGCACCGAGCAGTACTTC. Translation: CASSINGQGRTEQYF.

The rearrangement uses TRBV15 and TRBJ2-1; 9 bases map to TRBD1. V shed 0 bases and J 7 bases; nucleotides not matched to a gene: 7. CDR3 size: 16 residues. Germline CDR1 is LNHNV and CDR2 is YYDKDF (reference sequence). The CDR3 DNA reads as TGTGCCACCAGCAGAGATGGGGGGACAGGGTATAATGAGCAGTTCTTC. Translating gives CATSRDGGTGYNEQFF. The full variable domain, with the rest looked up from reference TRBV15 and TRBJ2-1, is DAMVIQNPRYQVTQFGKPVTLSCSQTLNHNVMYWYQQKSSQAPKLLFHYYDKDFNNEADTPDNFQSRRPNTSFCFLDIRSPGLGDTAMYLCATSRDGGTGYNEQFFGPGTRLTVL.

V gene TRBV7-2 combines with J gene TRBJ1-1; the D gene is possibly TRBD1 (6 bases). Trimming removed 2 bases from V and 6 bases from J, with 13 bases in between. The CDR3 totals 14 residues. Germline loops: CDR1 SGHTA, CDR2 FQGNSA. This chain's CDR3 is CASSLRQAGAEAFF. CDR3 nucleotide sequence: TGTGCCAGCAGCTTAAGACAGGCGGGCGCTGAAGCTTTCTTT.